These 25 T cell receptor beta chains came from one sample sequenced in a study of shared clonotypes between healthy human individuals. TCRdb's copy holds only in-frame clones and misses some; the assay was immunoSEQ multiplex PCR. The table lists roughly 110,000 clones, 68% of them singletons. Input material: memory CD8+ T cells sorted from blood. Sample subset: CD45RO+ cells pooled with CCR7-negative TemRA cells. All receptors derive from a woman aged 25 to 39 in good health.

J is TRBJ2-2 and V is TRBV6-6, with D unclear. The CDR3 has 16 amino acids. Germline V CDR1 and CDR2: MNHNY, SVGAGI (reference sequence). The germline V and J ends were trimmed by 6 bases and 0 bases, with 14 bases remaining between them. The CDR3, as DNA: TGTGCCAGCAGCCAGTACGTGCTATCGAACACCGGGGAGCTGTTTTTT. Translating it yields CASSQYVLSNTGELFF.

The rearrangement links TRBV11-2 to TRBJ2-5; possible D gene TRBD1, 6 bases. V lost 1 base, J lost 3 bases, and 21 bases lay in between. Per germline, CDR1 SGHAT and CDR2 FQNNGV. The length of the CDR3 is 18 residues. CDR3 region: CASSLANRGGAEKETQYF. Written as DNA, the CDR3 is TGTGCCAGCAGCTTAGCCAATCGAGGGGGAGCGGAGAAAGAGACCCAGTACTTC. Full variable domain (remainder filled in from reference TRBV11-2 and TRBJ2-5): EAGVAQSPRYKIIEKRQSVAFWCNPISGHATLYWYQQILGQGPKLLIQFQNNGVVDDSQLPKDRFSAERLKGVDSTLKIQPAKLEDSAVYLCASSLANRGGAEKETQYFGPGTRLLVL.

This chain links TRBV2 with TRBJ2-2; the match to TRBD2 covers 13 bases. This CDR3 is built from 17 residues. CDR1 and CDR2 (germline): SNHLY, FYNNEI. Trimming cost V 8 bases and J 5 bases; bases outside gene matches: 11. The CDR3 DNA follows: TGTGCCAGCCCAGGACTAGCGGGAGTTGGGCCAACCGGGGAGCTGTTTTTT. It yields the protein CASPGLAGVGPTGELFF.

The gene calls are TRBV25-1 and TRBJ2-3; the match to TRBD2 covers 7 bases. The length of the CDR3 is 16 residues. CDR1 MGHDK and CDR2 SYGVNS come from the germline V gene. V lost 2 bases to trimming and J lost 0 bases; unmatched junction nucleotides: 5. CDR3 sequence (DNA): TGTGCCAGCAGTGAAATGGCGGGAGCAAGCACAGATACGCAGTATTTT. This encodes CASSEMAGASTDTQYF.

This clone was counted only a few times. The CDR3 DNA reads as TGTGCCAGCAGTCCTACTAGGCCTGGGGCCAACGTCCTGACTTTC. It is translated as CASSPTRPGANVLTF. The genes are TRBV6-6 and TRBJ2-6; possible D gene TRBD2, 5 bases. The CDR3 sequence is 15 residues long. In germline, CDR1 is MNHNY, CDR2 SVGAGI (reference sequence). With 5 bases removed from V and 2 bases from J, the gap between germline ends came to 10 bases.

The rearrangement joins TRBV6-6 to TRBJ1-2; no clear D. The V end lost 6 bases, the J end lost 8 bases, and 10 bases lay between the germline ends. There are 11 residues in the CDR3. Germline CDR1 MNHNY, CDR2 SVGAGI (reference sequence). DNA for the CDR3: TGTGCCAGCAGCGACGGCATGGGCTACACCTTC. This sequence encodes CASSDGMGYTF.

The chain carries TRBV27 and TRBJ2-1, with D possibly matching TRBD2 (6 bases). V was trimmed by 5 bases and J by 8 bases, leaving 16 bases between them. Germline values: CDR1 MNHEY, CDR2 SMNVEV (reference sequence). CDR3 length: 14 amino acids. This chain's CDR3 is CASSPGTPLHEQFF. CDR3 DNA sequence: TGTGCCAGCAGTCCCGGGACTCCTCTTCATGAGCAGTTCTTC.

This clone occurred a few times. This rearrangement joins TRBV6-5 to TRBJ2-2, with D tentatively TRBD1 or TRBD2 (5 bases each). Deletions cut 0 bases from V and 7 bases from J, with 12 bases between. Germline V CDR1 and CDR2: MNHEY, SVGAGI. The CDR3 covers 15 residues. The CDR3 DNA sequence: TGTGCCAGCAGTTACTCGTTGGGGGATAGCGGGGAGCTGTTTTTT. Its protein is CASSYSLGDSGELFF.

The chain is built from TRBV6-6 and TRBJ2-3; 7 nucleotides match TRBD1. This CDR3 contains 15 residues. V dropped 6 bases and J dropped 1; count of bases not matched to a gene: 7. Germline values: CDR1 MNHNY, CDR2 SVGAGI (reference sequence). The CDR3 sequence: CASSPDRVRTDTQYF. For the CDR3, the DNA is TGTGCCAGCAGCCCCGACAGGGTTCGCACAGATACGCAGTATTTT.

About this clone: This may come from a read error, since a much larger clone is one base off. The rearrangement links TRBV25-1 to TRBJ2-7; 8 nucleotides align to TRBD2. Germline trimming cut 7 bases from V and 2 bases from J; bases unmatched to any gene: 10. The germline CDR1 and CDR2 sequences are MGHDK and SYGVNS. The length of the CDR3 is 15 residues. The CDR3 DNA follows: TGTGCCAGCACCGGGATTAGCGGGACCACCTACGAGCAGTACTTC. This sequence encodes CASTGISGTTYEQYF.

The chain couples TRBV6-1 to TRBJ1-3, with 8 nucleotides matching TRBD1. Germline CDR1 and CDR2: MNHNS and SASEGT. The CDR3 is made up of 14 amino acids. Unmatched junction bases numbered 6, after V lost 7 bases and J lost 4 bases. CDR3 nucleotide sequence: TGTGCCAGCATCCAGGGGGCTGCGGGAAACACCATATATTTT. This sequence encodes CASIQGAAGNTIYF.

This rearrangement joins TRBV27 to TRBJ1-1; possibly TRBD1 for D (6 bases). Between the trimmed V and J ends, which lost 3 bases and 0 bases, there was a span of 11 bases. This CDR3 has 15 residues. Germline V lookup: CDR1 MNHEY, CDR2 SMNVEV (reference sequence). This CDR3 is CASSLSGQVNTEAFF. For the CDR3, the DNA is TGTGCCAGCAGTTTGTCGGGACAAGTGAACACTGAAGCTTTCTTT.

This clone came up once. The chain joins TRBV15 to TRBJ2-2; D gene ambiguous. The CDR3 extends over 15 amino acids. Germline values: CDR1 LNHNV, CDR2 YYDKDF (reference sequence). V shed 5 bases and J shed 2 bases, with 12 bases lying between them. CDR3 DNA sequence: TGTGCCACCAGCTTAGGGTCCCGCAACACCGGGGAGCTGTTTTTT. It specifies CATSLGSRNTGELFF.

This chain connects TRBV7-6 to TRBJ1-4, with D possibly matching TRBD1 (5 bases). CDR3 length equals 15 residues. V lost 0 bases and J 2 bases, leaving 7 bases between the germline ends. Germline assignment: CDR1 SGHVS and CDR2 FNYEAQ. In DNA, the CDR3 is TGTGCCAGCAGCTTAGCGCGGGGGACTAATGAAAAACTGTTTTTT. Translating gives CASSLARGTNEKLFF. Filled out from reference TRBV7-6 and TRBJ1-4, the complete variable domain reads GAGVSQSPRYKVTKRGQDVALRCDPISGHVSLYWYRQALGQGPEFLTYFNYEAQQDKSGLPNDRFSAERPEGSISTLTIQRTEQRDSAMYRCASSLARGTNEKLFFGSGTQLSVL.

The chain combines TRBV11-2 with TRBJ2-2, with 7 nucleotides matching TRBD2. The CDR3 runs to 15 residues. J gave up 7 bases and V 1 base, and 6 bases lay outside the gene matches. Germline CDR1 SGHAT, CDR2 FQNNGV. The CDR3 bases are TGTGCCAGCAGCTTAGCTAGCGGTGGGGTCGGGGAGCTGTTTTTT. Protein: CASSLASGGVGELFF.

This clone was recorded once. The rearrangement uses TRBV5-4 and TRBJ2-7; D is ambiguous. From germline, CDR1 is SGHNT and CDR2 YYREEE (reference sequence). Between the trimmed V and J ends, which lost 4 bases and 3 bases, there was a span of 5 bases. The CDR3 sequence is 11 residues long. The DNA of the CDR3 is TGTGCCAGCAGCACGGTCTACGAGCAGTACTTC. It encodes CASSTVYEQYF.

V gene TRBV5-4 combines with J gene TRBJ2-3; D remains unclear. V gave up 0 bases and J gave up 6 bases, with 5 bases separating them. Germline values: CDR1 SGHNT, CDR2 YYREEE (reference sequence). CDR3 length: 12 amino acids. The CDR3 loop reads CASSLGGDTQYF. The CDR3 DNA is TGTGCCAGCAGCTTGGGTGGCGATACGCAGTATTTT.

The chain is built from TRBV28 and TRBJ2-7; D gene unclear. The germline gives CDR1 MDHEN, CDR2 SYDVKM. This CDR3 is 14 amino acids long. V shed 0 bases and J shed 1 base, with 7 bases lying between them. The CDR3 loop is CASSLWDGSYEQYF. In DNA form, the CDR3 reads TGTGCCAGCAGTTTATGGGACGGATCCTACGAGCAGTACTTC. The entire variable domain, with the rest obtained from reference TRBV28 and TRBJ2-7, is as follows: DVKVTQSSRYLVKRTGEKVFLECVQDMDHENMFWYRQDPGLGLRLIYFSYDVKMKEKGDIPEGYSVSREKKERFSLILESASTNQTSMYLCASSLWDGSYEQYFGPGTRLTVT.

This chain uses TRBV7-9 with TRBJ1-2, with D perhaps TRBD1 (5 bases). The CDR3 spans 14 residues. Per the germline V gene, CDR1 is SEHNR and CDR2 is FQNEAQ (reference sequence). V lost 2 bases and J lost 2, with 9 bases in between. DNA of the CDR3: TGTGCCAGCAGCTTATTGGGGGGGAACTATGGCTACACCTTC. Its protein is CASSLLGGNYGYTF.

The chain has TRBV6-4 and TRBJ2-1, with 8 bases that match TRBD2. The CDR3 consists of 15 residues. Germline lookup yields CDR1 MRHNA and CDR2 SNTAGT. The V segment lost 0 bases and the J segment 6 bases; nucleotides outside the gene matches: 4. The CDR3 DNA follows: TGTGCCAGCAGTGACTCTAGCGGGACGGTCAATGAGCAGTTCTTC. It is translated as CASSDSSGTVNEQFF.

This clone was counted at least ten times. V gene TRBV6-1 combines with J gene TRBJ2-2, with 10 nucleotides matching TRBD2. Germline V gene lookup returns CDR1 MNHNS and CDR2 SASEGT. The CDR3 totals 17 residues. Trimming removed 1 base from V and 5 bases from J; junction bases left unmatched: 7. The CDR3 DNA follows: TGTGCCAGCAGTGAAGGTTCGCTAGCGGGAGTTACCGGGGAGCTGTTTTTT. Translating gives CASSEGSLAGVTGELFF.

This clone was counted between two and nine times. In nucleotides, the CDR3 is TGTGCCAGCAGTTTAGAGAGGCGGAATCAGCCCCAGCATTTT. Translation gives CASSLERRNQPQHF. The J gene is TRBJ1-5, the V gene TRBV28, with D uncertain. Germline CDR1 is MDHEN and CDR2 is SYDVKM. The CDR3 totals 14 residues. The V gene lost 2 bases and the J gene lost 4 bases, with 9 bases spanning the gap. The whole variable domain, filled in from reference TRBV28 and TRBJ1-5, reads DVKVTQSSRYLVKRTGEKVFLECVQDMDHENMFWYRQDPGLGLRLIYFSYDVKMKEKGDIPEGYSVSREKKERFSLILESASTNQTSMYLCASSLERRNQPQHFGDGTRLSIL.

The chain joins TRBV27 to TRBJ2-1; D is unclear. V gave up 3 bases and J gave up 11 bases, with 11 bases separating them. Germline V gene lookup returns CDR1 MNHEY and CDR2 SMNVEV (reference sequence). The CDR3 is 12 amino acids. In DNA, the CDR3 is TGTGCCAGCAGTTTCTCGGCAGAGAAGCAGTTCTTC. The encoded protein is CASSFSAEKQFF.

The chain joins TRBV14 to TRBJ1-5, with D unclear. Trimming stripped 4 bases from V and 5 bases from J, with 12 bases between. The CDR3 is 14 amino acids. Germline V gives CDR1 SGHDN, CDR2 FVKESK. The CDR3 region is CASSLLGRDQPQHF. The CDR3 DNA is TGTGCCAGCAGCCTTTTAGGGCGCGATCAGCCCCAGCATTTT. Looking up the rest from reference TRBV14 and TRBJ1-5 gives the full variable domain: EAGVTQFPSHSVIEKGQTVTLRCDPISGHDNLYWYRRVMGKEIKFLLHFVKESKQDESGMPNNRFLAERTGGTYSTLKVQPAELEDSGVYFCASSLLGRDQPQHFGDGTRLSIL.

The genes are TRBV7-2 and TRBJ2-7, with a weak D call TRBD2 (5 bases). Between the trimmed V and J ends, which lost 1 base and 7 bases, there was a span of 11 bases. CDR1 SGHTA and CDR2 FQGNSA come from the germline V gene. The CDR3 contains 13 residues. The CDR3 protein is CASSLGRVLEQYF. Here the CDR3 DNA reads TGTGCCAGCAGCTTAGGGCGGGTCCTTGAGCAGTACTTC. Drawing the rest from reference TRBV7-2 and TRBJ2-7, the complete variable domain is GAGVSQSPSNKVTEKGKDVELRCDPISGHTALYWYRQSLGQGLEFLIYFQGNSAPDKSGLPSDRFSAERTGGSVSTLTIQRTQQEDSAVYLCASSLGRVLEQYFGPGTRLTVT.